This TCR beta chain was retrieved from a study of cytomegalovirus exposure and HLA in healthy donors. A multiplex PCR was run with 60 Vbeta primers and 13 Jbeta primers. Sequencing was performed with immunoSEQ multiplex PCR; in TCRdb, only in-frame clones are kept and a portion is missing. The data contain about 120,000 clones, less than 65% of them seen just once; the ten biggest clones take up 8% to 10%. For this clone: Its antigen remains unknown.

General study results and limits: The study put 150 or so TCR beta chains on its list as cytomegalovirus-associated. It was only CMV serostatus that was available as immune exposure information.

This CDR3 region has 15 residues. Germline V gives CDR1 GTSNPN, CDR2 SVGIG (reference sequence). V trimming: 0 bases; J trimming: 1 base; junction bases outside the gene matches: 5. The sequencing sample was made of PBMCs. The chain couples TRBV30 to TRBJ2-5; 7 bases align to TRBD2. The sequence derives from a man aged 35 to 55 in good health and CMV-seropositive. The DNA of the CDR3 is TGTGCCTGGAGTGTAGGTCTAGCGGTCCAAGAGACCCAGTACTTC. Its protein is CAWSVGLAVQETQYF.